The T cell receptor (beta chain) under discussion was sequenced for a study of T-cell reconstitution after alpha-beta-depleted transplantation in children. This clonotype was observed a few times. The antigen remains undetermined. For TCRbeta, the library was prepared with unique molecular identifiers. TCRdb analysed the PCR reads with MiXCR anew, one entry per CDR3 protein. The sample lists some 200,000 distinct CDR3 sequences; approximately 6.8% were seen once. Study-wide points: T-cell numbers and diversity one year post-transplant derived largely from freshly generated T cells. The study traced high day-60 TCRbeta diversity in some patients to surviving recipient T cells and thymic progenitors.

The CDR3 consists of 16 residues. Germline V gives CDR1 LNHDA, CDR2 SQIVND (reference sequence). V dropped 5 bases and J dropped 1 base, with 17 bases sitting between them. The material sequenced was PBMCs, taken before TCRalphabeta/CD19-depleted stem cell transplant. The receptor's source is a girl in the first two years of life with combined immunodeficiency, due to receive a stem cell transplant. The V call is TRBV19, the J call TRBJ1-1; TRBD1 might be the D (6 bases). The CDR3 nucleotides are TGTGCCAGTAGTCCCCAACGGGGACACCCGAACACTGAAGCTTTCTTT. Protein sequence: CASSPQRGHPNTEAFF.